Listed below are T cell receptor beta chains from one sample, sequenced in a study of T-cell memory formation after mild COVID-19. MiXCR was run by TCRdb on the 5' RACE reads, yielding one entry per CDR3 protein. The data show around 140,000 distinct CDR3 sequences, with 6% to 7% seen just once and 2% to 2.5% held by the top ten. Source material: PBMCs or a T cell subset sorted from them (not recorded which). All receptors come from an adult woman who had mild COVID-19 (a few samples of this study predate the infection). Cell type and time point are not known. CDR3s include the opening cysteine and the closing phenylalanine or tryptophan. Each record gives: J gene, CDR3 length, V gene, clone size, D gene, CDR3 DNA, CDR3 protein. D genes are given only for firm matches. Some rows have no size entry. The others give once, few or many, or a class for an expanded clone.

TRBJ1-2,14,TRBV5-1,many,.,TGCGCCAGCAGCTTGACAGGGTTGCGCTATGGCTACACCTTC,CASSLTGLRYGYTF
TRBJ1-5,13,TRBV7-2,many,.,TGTGCCAGCAGCCCCGGGGTTGATCAGCCCCAGCATTTT,CASSPGVDQPQHF
TRBJ2-3,13,TRBV12-3/TRBV12-4,.,.,TGTGCCAGCAGGTTTGAACGGATAGATACGCAGTATTTT,CASRFERIDTQYF
TRBJ2-1,10,TRBV20-1,many,.,TGCAGTGCGAGACTCGGTGAGCAGTTCTTC,CSARLGEQFF
TRBJ2-1,11,TRBV12-3/TRBV12-4,many,.,TGTGCCAGCAGTCTGACTGTAGAGCAGTTCTTC,CASSLTVEQFF
TRBJ2-6,18,TRBV7-2,many,.,TGTGCCAGCAGCTCACACAGGGTTGGGGCTTCTGGGGCCAACGTCCTGACTTTC,CASSSHRVGASGANVLTF
TRBJ2-3,16,TRBV7-2,.,TRBD2,TGTGCCAGCACCGTGACTAGCGGGAGGGCCTCAGATACGCAGTATTTT,CASTVTSGRASDTQYF
TRBJ1-5,15,TRBV5-1,few,TRBD1,TGCGCCAGCAGCCCCTGGACAGGGATCAATCAGCCCCAGCATTTT,CASSPWTGINQPQHF
TRBJ1-6,14,TRBV3-1,.,TRBD1,TGTGCCAGCAGCTCCGACAGGGGAAATTCACCCCTCCACTTT,CASSSDRGNSPLHF
TRBJ1-1,13,TRBV6-2/TRBV6-3,.,.,TGTGCCAGCAGCCCGCCGTTTAGCGCTGAAGCTTTCTTT,CASSPPFSAEAFF
TRBJ2-2,16,TRBV9,few,TRBD2,TGTGCCAGCAGCTCTGGACTAGCCACGAACACCGGGGAGCTGTTTTTT,CASSSGLATNTGELFF
TRBJ1-4,17,TRBV15,few,TRBD1,TGTGCCACCAGCCCGGGACAGGGTGTAAGGGGTTACGAAAAACTGTTTTTT,CATSPGQGVRGYEKLFF
TRBJ1-4,15,TRBV6-5,many,.,TGTGCCAGCAGTTCCCCGAATTTAGGACAGGAAAAACTGTTTTTT,CASSSPNLGQEKLFF
TRBJ2-1,14,TRBV20-1,many,TRBD1,TGCAGTGCTAAGCAGGGGGCAGGAGTGTATGAGCAGTTCTTC,CSAKQGAGVYEQFF
TRBJ2-5,14,TRBV14,many,TRBD1,TGTGCCAGCAGCCGAAACAGGGGGCAGGAGACCCAGTACTTC,CASSRNRGQETQYF
TRBJ2-5,12,TRBV7-2,many,.,TGTGCCAGCAGCTTACGGGCAGAGACCCAGTACTTC,CASSLRAETQYF
TRBJ1-2,11,TRBV3-1,few,TRBD1,TGTGCCAGACCGGGACAGGATGGCTACACCTTC,CARPGQDGYTF
TRBJ2-5,16,TRBV5-5,many,TRBD1,TGTGCCAGCAGCCCCCGTCCGGGACAGGCGCAAGAGACCCAGTACTTC,CASSPRPGQAQETQYF
TRBJ2-5,15,TRBV3-1,few,.,TGTGCCAGCAGCCAGATGGGGGGCCGCGGAGAGACCCAGTACTTC,CASSQMGGRGETQYF
TRBJ2-5,13,TRBV10-3,.,.,TGTGCCATCAGTGAGTCCGGGATAGAGACCCAGTACTTC,CAISESGIETQYF
TRBJ2-1,12,TRBV19,many,.,TGTGCCAGTAGATCCAGGGTCCATGAGCAGTTCTTC,CASRSRVHEQFF
TRBJ1-2,14,TRBV29-1,few,TRBD1,TGCAGCGTTGGGACAGGGGGCACTAACTATGGCTACACCTTC,CSVGTGGTNYGYTF
TRBJ1-2,17,TRBV15,few,TRBD1,TGTGCCACCAGCAGAAACCGGGACAGGGATTCTAACTATGGCTACACCTTC,CATSRNRDRDSNYGYTF
TRBJ2-6,15,TRBV7-9,many,.,TGTGCCAGCAGCCCGCACAGCTCTGGGGCCAACGTCCTGACTTTC,CASSPHSSGANVLTF
TRBJ2-3,12,TRBV2,few,.,TGTGCCATGGCGGGGGCCACAGATACGCAGTATTTT,CAMAGATDTQYF
TRBJ2-1,15,TRBV7-9,few,TRBD1,TGTGCCAGCAGCTCGGACAGGGAGTCCTACAATGAGCAGTTCTTC,CASSSDRESYNEQFF
TRBJ2-1,13,TRBV12-3/TRBV12-4,few,TRBD2,TGTGCCAGCATCACGAGACTAGCACAGGAGCAGTTCTTC,CASITRLAQEQFF
TRBJ2-5,14,TRBV5-1,.,.,TGCGCCAGCAGCCCCGGGACAAGCCAAGAGACCCAGTACTTC,CASSPGTSQETQYF